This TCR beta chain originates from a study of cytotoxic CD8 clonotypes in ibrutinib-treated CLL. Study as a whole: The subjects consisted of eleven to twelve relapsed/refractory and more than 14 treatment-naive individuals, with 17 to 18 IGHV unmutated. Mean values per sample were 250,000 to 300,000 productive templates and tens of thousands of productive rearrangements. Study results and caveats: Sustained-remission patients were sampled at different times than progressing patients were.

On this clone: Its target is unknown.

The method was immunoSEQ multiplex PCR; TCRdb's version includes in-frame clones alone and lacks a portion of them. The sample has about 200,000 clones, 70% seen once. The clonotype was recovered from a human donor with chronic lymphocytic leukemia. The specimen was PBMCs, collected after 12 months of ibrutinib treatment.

The chain's CDR3 is CASSQIGNRSRTKNIQYF. The CDR3 DNA is TGCGCCAGCAGCCAAATCGGTAACAGGTCTCGAACCAAAAACATTCAGTACTTC. This chain connects TRBV4-3 to TRBJ2-4, with D tentatively TRBD1 (5 bases). Per the germline V gene, CDR1 is LGHNA and CDR2 is YSLEER. Trimming removed 2 bases at V and 2 bases at J, with 19 bases between. The CDR3 runs 18 residues.